A single sample is the source of the 18 T cell receptor beta chains below, sequenced in a study of blood T cell repertoires in COVID-19. The method was immunoSEQ multiplex PCR; TCRdb's version includes in-frame clones alone and lacks a portion of them. Of roughly 190,000 clones in the sample, roughly three quarters were seen once. The sample consisted of PBMCs or T cells enriched from blood (not recorded which). The receptors originated from a woman aged 45-65 years with acute COVID-19.

This chain joins TRBV19 and TRBJ1-5; D is unclear. The V and J ends lost 4 bases and 5 bases respectively, with 12 bases between them. The CDR3 extends over 14 amino acids. From germline, CDR1 is LNHDA and CDR2 SQIVND (reference sequence). The DNA of the CDR3 is TGTGCCAGTAGTAGGGAGACCTGGGATCAGCCCCAGCATTTT. Residues: CASSRETWDQPQHF.

This sequence joins TRBV4-2 and TRBJ1-5; no clear D gene. Germline V gene data show CDR1 as LGHNA and CDR2 as YNFKEQ. CDR3 length: 16 residues. The V gene lost 0 bases and the J gene lost 0 bases, with 9 bases spanning the gap. The CDR3 DNA sequence: TGTGCCAGCAGCCAAGAGGCGGATTATAGCAATCAGCCCCAGCATTTT. This encodes CASSQEADYSNQPQHF.

The chain links TRBV2 to TRBJ1-2; D call uncertain. CDR1 and CDR2 from the germline V gene are SNHLY and FYNNEI. V lost 1 base and J lost 4, with 16 bases in between. The length of the CDR3 is 16 residues. This chain's CDR3 is CASSEENPTAGYGYTF. Written as DNA, the CDR3 is TGTGCCAGCAGTGAAGAAAACCCCACGGCGGGCTATGGCTACACCTTC.

The chain is built from TRBV6-4 and TRBJ1-2; D is possibly TRBD1 (6 bases). Per the germline V gene, CDR1 is MRHNA and CDR2 is SNTAGT. CDR3 length equals 15 residues. Trimming removed 0 bases at V and 3 bases at J, with 11 bases between. This chain's CDR3 is CASSDSGTSYYGYTF. In nucleotides, the CDR3 is TGTGCCAGCAGTGACTCCGGGACAAGCTACTATGGCTACACCTTC.

This clone was seen only once. The chain couples TRBV12-3 or TRBV12-4 to TRBJ1-1, with a weak D call TRBD1 (5 bases). The CDR3 contains 13 residues. V lost 7 bases and J 0 bases, leaving 9 bases between the germline ends. The CDR3 is CASKKGLNTEAFF. In DNA, the CDR3 is TGTGCCAGCAAGAAGGGGCTGAACACTGAAGCTTTCTTT.

V usage is TRBV9 and J usage is TRBJ1-3; 12 bases line up with TRBD1. V was pared by 2 bases and J by 7 bases, with 4 bases of the junction left unmatched. Germline V gene sequence: CDR1 SGDLS, CDR2 YYNGEE. This CDR3 has 15 residues. In DNA form, the CDR3 reads TGTGCCAGCAGCGTGCTCGGGACAGGGGGCAACACCATATATTTT. This sequence encodes CASSVLGTGGNTIYF.

The CDR3 DNA reads as TGTGCCAGCTCACCACTTCCGGCGGACAGGGCGAGCACAGATACGCAGTATTTT. It encodes CASSPLPADRASTDTQYF. This chain uses TRBV18 with TRBJ2-3; TRBD1 agrees at 8 bases. Unmatched junction bases numbered 9, after V lost 1 base and J lost 0 bases. The germline V gene encodes CDR1 KGHSH and CDR2 LQKENI. The CDR3 is made up of 18 amino acids. The entire variable domain, with the rest obtained from reference TRBV18 and TRBJ2-3, is as follows: NAGVMQNPRHLVRRRGQEARLRCSPMKGHSHVYWYRQLPEEGLKFMVYLQKENIIDESGMPKERFSAEFPKEGPSILRIQQVVRGDSAAYFCASSPLPADRASTDTQYFGPGTRLTVL.

On this clone itself: The same CDR3 can be traced to other DNA sequences in this sample. The rearrangement uses TRBV11-3 and TRBJ2-3, with D maybe TRBD2 (6 bases). The CDR3 runs 15 residues. The V end was cut by 1 base, the J end by 2 bases, with 10 bases between. CDR1 is SGHNT and CDR2 is YENEEA in the germline V gene. CDR3 nucleotides: TGTGCCAGCAGCTTAGGAGCGGGTCTCACAGATACGCAGTATTTT. Protein sequence: CASSLGAGLTDTQYF.

The chain combines TRBV7-8 with TRBJ1-1; D remains unclear. The germline gives CDR1 SGHVS, CDR2 FQNEAQ. Trimming took off 1 base at V and 4 bases at J, with 13 bases between the two ends. This CDR3 region has 15 residues. CDR3 residues: CASSLDKARGTEAFF. The CDR3 DNA sequence: TGTGCCAGCAGCTTAGACAAGGCCCGGGGCACTGAAGCTTTCTTT.

In this sample, this clone turned up once. The chain uses TRBV7-9 and TRBJ2-5, with D hard to call. CDR1 is SEHNR, CDR2 FQNEAQ, per germline (reference sequence). The CDR3 length is 13 residues. V gave up 3 bases and J gave up 2 bases, with 7 bases separating them. This CDR3 reads CASSFTQQETQYF. The DNA for the CDR3 is TGTGCCAGCAGCTTTACACAGCAAGAGACCCAGTACTTC.

The V call is TRBV6-2 or TRBV6-3, the J call TRBJ1-5; D is possibly TRBD1 (6 bases). The CDR3 is 16 amino acids. Trimming stripped 0 bases from V and 2 bases from J, with 11 bases between. Germline CDR1 MNHEY, CDR2 SVGEGT. CDR3 residues: CASSYSGRGGNQPQHF. CDR3 DNA sequence: TGTGCCAGCAGTTACTCGGGCAGGGGCGGCAATCAGCCCCAGCATTTT.

This chain links TRBV7-2 with TRBJ2-2, with 11 bases aligning to TRBD2. CDR3 length equals 17 residues. The J segment lost 5 bases and the V segment lost 2 bases, leaving 7 bases of the junction unmatched. CDR1 SGHTA and CDR2 FQGNSA come from the germline V gene. In nucleotides, the CDR3 is TGTGCCAGCAGCTTAAGATCTAGCGGGGGGAAGACCGGGGAGCTGTTTTTT. Protein sequence: CASSLRSSGGKTGELFF.

V and J are TRBV28 and TRBJ1-1; D perhaps matches TRBD1 (6 bases). Trimming took off 6 bases at V and 8 bases at J, with 25 bases between the two ends. CDR1 is MDHEN and CDR2 is SYDVKM in the germline V gene. The CDR3 length is 16 residues. CDR3 sequence: CASSLGQTPHEVEAFF. The CDR3 nucleotides are TGTGCCAGCAGCCTCGGACAGACTCCCCACGAAGTGGAAGCTTTCTTT.

The V gene is TRBV5-4, the J gene TRBJ1-2; the D is unclear. The V end was cut by 1 base, the J end by 4 bases, with 11 bases between. The CDR3 runs 14 residues. Germline V gene sequence: CDR1 SGHNT, CDR2 YYREEE (reference sequence). This CDR3 is CASSLSTAGYGYTF. DNA for the CDR3: TGTGCCAGCAGCTTGTCCACAGCTGGCTATGGCTACACCTTC.

The chain is built from TRBV5-4 and TRBJ2-7; 9 bases are shared with TRBD1. The CDR3 is 14 amino acids. The junction had 3 bases not matched to a gene; V was cut back by 4 bases and J by 1 base. CDR1 is SGHNT, CDR2 YYREEE, per germline (reference sequence). CDR3 residues: CASSGGQGSYEQYV. The CDR3 nucleotides are TGTGCCAGCAGCGGGGGACAGGGATCCTACGAGCAGTACGTC.

The chain recombines TRBV10-3 with TRBJ2-7; 11 bases are shared with TRBD2. The germline V gene has CDR1 ENHRY and CDR2 SYGVKD. J gave up 2 bases and V 0 bases, and 0 bases lay outside the gene matches. The CDR3 is 15 amino acids. As DNA, the CDR3 is TGTGCCATCAGTGAGTCTAGCGGGGGGGCCTACGAGCAGTACGTC. Translating gives CAISESSGGAYEQYV.

This chain links TRBV27 with TRBJ2-2, with 8 bases identical to TRBD2. The CDR3 totals 14 residues. The ends lost 6 bases at V and 4 bases at J; junction bases unmatched: 4. In germline, CDR1 is MNHEY, CDR2 SMNVEV (reference sequence). The CDR3 sequence: CASRDGGVTGELFF. The CDR3 coding sequence is TGTGCCAGCAGGGACGGGGGGGTCACCGGGGAGCTGTTTTTT.

The chain joins TRBV10-3 to TRBJ2-3, with TRBD2 identical over 9 bases. In germline, CDR1 is ENHRY, CDR2 SYGVKD. V trimming: 8 bases; J trimming: 4 bases; junction bases outside the gene matches: 7. The CDR3 is 14 residues long. The CDR3 here is CAIHGASGADTQYF. CDR3 nucleotides: TGTGCCATCCATGGTGCTAGCGGGGCAGATACGCAGTATTTT.